This paragraph covers one T cell receptor beta chain sequence. These data originate in a study of cytomegalovirus exposure and HLA in healthy donors. Researchers ran the PCR with 60 Vbeta and 13 Jbeta primers. Clones were read by immunoSEQ multiplex PCR, and TCRdb kept only the in-frame ones, dropping some. Its clone listing holds some 200,000 clones. CDR3 length equals 11 residues. V was shortened by 9 bases and J by 8 bases, with 13 bases between the two germline ends. Per the germline V gene, CDR1 is LNHDA and CDR2 is SQIVND (reference sequence). The source material was PBMCs. The clonotype comes from a boy aged 5 to 17 in good health and CMV-seronegative. The chain couples TRBV19 to TRBJ1-2, with D perhaps matching TRBD1 (5 bases). CDR3 DNA: TGTGCCAGCAGGGCCTTCCAGGGCTACACCTTC. The encoded protein is CASRAFQGYTF.